The source of this T cell receptor beta chain is a study of blood T cell repertoires in COVID-19. About the study: Sample material is recorded as cDNA or gDNA derived from T cells, B-cell-depleted T cells, or PBMCs.

Assay used: immunoSEQ multiplex PCR; TCRdb lists only in-frame clones, some missing. Among about 82,000 clones, approximately 80% were seen once, and the ten largest hold over 15%. The sample comprised peripheral blood. This sequence originates from an elderly man with active or convalescent COVID-19.

CDR3 protein: CASSIESPLAGQPQHF. The CDR3 region has the DNA TGTGCCAGTAGTATAGAGTCCCCACTAGCGGGTCAGCCCCAGCATTTT. The genes are TRBV19 and TRBJ1-5; D remains ambiguous. Trimming stripped 0 bases from V and 6 bases from J, with 15 bases between. The CDR3 has 16 amino acids. Germline values: CDR1 LNHDA, CDR2 SQIVND (reference sequence). The full variable domain, rest sourced from reference TRBV19 and TRBJ1-5, is DGGITQSPKYLFRKEGQNVTLSCEQNLNHDAMYWYRQDPGQGLRLIYYSQIVNDFQKGDIAEGYSVSREKKESFPLTVTSAQKNPTAFYLCASSIESPLAGQPQHFGDGTRLSIL.